This T cell receptor beta chain was profiled in a study of read filtering for tumor transcriptome and immune sequencing. This CDR3 spans 16 amino acids. The germline V gene has CDR1 MDHEN and CDR2 SYDVKM. Trimming removed 6 bases from V and 7 bases from J; junction bases left unmatched: 12. Molecular barcoded adaptors covering alpha/delta and beta/gamma chains were used on roughly 400 ng RNA. TCRdb fed the reads into MiXCR, producing one record per CDR3 protein. Of 35,000 to 50,000 distinct CDR3 sequences listed, 15% to 20% were seen once; the top ten hold more than 30%. There are many counts of this clonotype.

Sequenced input: a population of CD138-negative cells sorted from bone marrow. The receptor's source is a donor at least 40 years old with multiple myeloma. This chain joins TRBV28 and TRBJ2-2; 9 bases are a match to TRBD2. CDR3 protein: CASSGSGREGSGELFF. DNA of the CDR3: TGTGCCAGCAGCGGCAGTGGGCGGGAGGGAAGCGGGGAGCTGTTTTTT.